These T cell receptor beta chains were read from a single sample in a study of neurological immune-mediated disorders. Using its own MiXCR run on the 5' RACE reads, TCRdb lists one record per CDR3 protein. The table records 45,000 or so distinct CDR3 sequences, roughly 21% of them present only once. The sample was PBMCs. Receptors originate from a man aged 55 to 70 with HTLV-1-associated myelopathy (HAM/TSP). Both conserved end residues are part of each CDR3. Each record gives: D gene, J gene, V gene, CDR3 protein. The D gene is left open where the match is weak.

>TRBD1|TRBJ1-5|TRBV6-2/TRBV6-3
CASSFGQGNQPQHF
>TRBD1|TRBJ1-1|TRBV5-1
CASRGDRTTEAFF
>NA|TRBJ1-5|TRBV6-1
CASSGQVWQPQHF
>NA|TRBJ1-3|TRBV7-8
CASSPRVGGVNGNTIYF
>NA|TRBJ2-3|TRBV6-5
CASSSMQGPTDTQYF
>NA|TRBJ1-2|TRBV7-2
CASSSKGGYGYTF
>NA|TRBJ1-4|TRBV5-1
CASSLNPVGEKLFF
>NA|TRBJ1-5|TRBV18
CASSPGEAENQPQHF
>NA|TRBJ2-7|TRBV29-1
CSVEVRSYEQYF
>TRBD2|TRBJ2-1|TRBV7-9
CASSHLGFTSAPYNEQFF
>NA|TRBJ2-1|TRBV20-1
CSASPAGEGFYNEQFF
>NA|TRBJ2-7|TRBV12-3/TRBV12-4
CASINDRTSTYEQYF
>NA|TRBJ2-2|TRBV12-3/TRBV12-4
CASTKPPENTGELFF
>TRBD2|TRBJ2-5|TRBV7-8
CASSLLGTSPSETQYF
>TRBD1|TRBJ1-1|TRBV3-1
CASSHGTVNTEAFF
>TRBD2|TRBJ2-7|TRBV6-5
CASSRRPSGSSYEQYF
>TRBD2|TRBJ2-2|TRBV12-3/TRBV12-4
CASSLPGPGGLFF
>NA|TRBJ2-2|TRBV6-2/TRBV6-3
CASSSWGPGELFF
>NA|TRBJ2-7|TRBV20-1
CSARGWGTTYEQYF
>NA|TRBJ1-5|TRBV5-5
CASSLHGQPQHF
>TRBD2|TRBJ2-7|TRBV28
CASRGLAEVPSYEQYF
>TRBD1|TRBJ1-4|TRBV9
CASSAGQGEKLFF
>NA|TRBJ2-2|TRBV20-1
CSAEGGPGELFF
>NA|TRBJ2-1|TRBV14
CASSQDKDSTYNEQFF
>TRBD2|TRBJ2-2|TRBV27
CASISSGSVSAGELFF
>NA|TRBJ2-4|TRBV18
CASSPDSRSSNIQYF
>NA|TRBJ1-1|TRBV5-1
CASSFQGTEAFF
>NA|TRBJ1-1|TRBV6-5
CASSTSSGVAEAFF
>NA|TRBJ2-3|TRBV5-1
CASNERAPTDTQYF
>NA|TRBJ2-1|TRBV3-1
CASSQGAGAPGEQFF
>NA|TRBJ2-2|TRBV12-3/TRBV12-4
CASSLRQTTGELFF
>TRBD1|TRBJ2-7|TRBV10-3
CAISSGTGGYEQYF
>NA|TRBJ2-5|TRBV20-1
CSAHIFQETQYF
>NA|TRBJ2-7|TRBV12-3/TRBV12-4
CASSFGQIYEQYF
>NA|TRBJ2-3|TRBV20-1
CSACPASRDTQYF
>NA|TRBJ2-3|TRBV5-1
CASSPSQGAGDTQYF
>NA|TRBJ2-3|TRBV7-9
CASSTITGTDTQYF
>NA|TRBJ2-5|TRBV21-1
CASRKEDRAQETQYF
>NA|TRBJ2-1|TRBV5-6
CASSLGQLQYNEQFF
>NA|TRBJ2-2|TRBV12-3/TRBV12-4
CASSLLWGQAGELFF
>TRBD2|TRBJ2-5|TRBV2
CASKFPGLAGEETQYF
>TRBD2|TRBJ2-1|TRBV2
CASGGITTSGSSRSYNEQFF